These 6 T cell receptor beta chains share one sample of origin, sequenced in a study of B cell selection in AIRE deficiency. Conventional CD4 T cells were sorted as CD4+CD127+ cells. Repertoires were generated with immunoSEQ multiplex PCR, while TCRdb's copy carries only in-frame clones and drops some. This table has some 25,000 clones, roughly 96% appearing once. The sequenced material came from conventional CD4+ T cells sorted from PBMCs. The receptors stem from a human donor with AIRE deficiency.

V usage is TRBV29-1 and J usage is TRBJ1-1; D is unclear. Germline V gene lookup returns CDR1 SQVTM and CDR2 ANQGSEA. This CDR3 is built from 13 residues. Trimming stripped 2 bases from V and 1 base from J, with 8 bases between. CDR3 DNA: TGCAGCGTTGAACGGCTGCCGAACACTGAAGCTTTCTTT. Translation: CSVERLPNTEAFF. Looking up the rest from reference TRBV29-1 and TRBJ1-1 gives the full variable domain: SAVISQKPSRDICQRGTSLTIQCQVDSQVTMMFWYRQQPGQSLTLIATANQGSEATYESGFVIDKFPISRPNLTFSTLTVSNMSPEDSSIYLCSVERLPNTEAFFGQGTRLTVV.

The rearrangement joins TRBV7-2 to TRBJ1-3; D unresolved. This CDR3 contains 15 residues. With 1 base removed from V and 6 bases from J, the gap between germline ends came to 13 bases. The V gene's germline CDR1 is SGHTA and CDR2 FQGNSA. The CDR3 coding sequence is TGTGCCAGCAGCTTAGAGGCTACGGGCGAAAACACCATATATTTT. Translated, it gives CASSLEATGENTIYF.

CDR3 sequence reads: CASSLGETGILKNIQYF. CDR3 sequence (DNA): TGTGCCAGCAGCTTAGGGGAGACCGGGATACTAAAAAACATTCAGTACTTC. V is TRBV11-1 and J is TRBJ2-4; TRBD2 might be the D (5 bases). Germline-derived CDR1 and CDR2 are SGHAT and FQDESV (reference sequence). The CDR3 extends over 17 amino acids. Trimming shortened V by 1 base and J by 4 bases, and 17 bases separated the two germline ends.

The chain links TRBV19 to TRBJ2-3; 8 positions agree with TRBD1. The germline gives CDR1 LNHDA, CDR2 SQIVND (reference sequence). This CDR3 comprises 15 residues. Trimming took 5 bases from V and 2 from J; bases not matched to a gene: 6. The CDR3 DNA reads as TGTGCCAGTAGTTCGACAGGGGTAACCACAGATACGCAGTATTTT. Translated: CASSSTGVTTDTQYF.

The chain couples TRBV19 to TRBJ2-2, with 8 positions matching TRBD2. Germline V CDR1 and CDR2: LNHDA, SQIVND (reference sequence). V gave up 4 bases and J gave up 0 bases; unmatched junction bases: 10. This CDR3 has 18 residues. CDR3 in amino acids: CASSTGLALTTNTGELFF. Written as DNA, the CDR3 is TGTGCCAGTAGTACCGGACTAGCTTTAACAACGAACACCGGGGAGCTGTTTTTT.

CDR3 nucleotide sequence: TGTGCCAGCAGTTCCCCCCGCGGGAGGACCGGATACGAGCAGTACTTC. It yields the protein CASSSPRGRTGYEQYF. This chain connects TRBV27 to TRBJ2-7, with TRBD2 matching 8 bases. Germline V gives CDR1 MNHEY, CDR2 SMNVEV (reference sequence). V was pared by 4 bases and J by 4 bases, with 12 bases of the junction left unmatched. This CDR3 is built from 16 residues.